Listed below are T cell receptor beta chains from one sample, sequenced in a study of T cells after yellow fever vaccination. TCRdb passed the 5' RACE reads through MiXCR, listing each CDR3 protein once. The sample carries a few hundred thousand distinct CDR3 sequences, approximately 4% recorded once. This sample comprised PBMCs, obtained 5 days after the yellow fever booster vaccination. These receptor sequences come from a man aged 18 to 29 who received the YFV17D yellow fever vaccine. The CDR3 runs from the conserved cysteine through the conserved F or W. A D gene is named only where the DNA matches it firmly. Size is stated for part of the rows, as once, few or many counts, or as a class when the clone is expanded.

CDR3nt: TGTGCCACCAGCAGGGATTACAGGGTTTGGAATTCACCCCTCCACTTT; CDR3aa: CATSRDYRVWNSPLHF; d_gene: .; v_gene: TRBV15; j_gene: TRBJ1-6; abundance: .
CDR3nt: TGCGCCAGCAGCTTGCTTGGGGGCCACACCGGGGAGCTGTTTTTT; CDR3aa: CASSLLGGHTGELFF; d_gene: .; v_gene: TRBV5-1; j_gene: TRBJ2-2; abundance: .
CDR3nt: TGTGCCAGCAGCTCGGACGCGAGCAATCAGCCCCAGCATTTT; CDR3aa: CASSSDASNQPQHF; d_gene: .; v_gene: TRBV7-2; j_gene: TRBJ1-5; abundance: many
CDR3nt: TGTGCCAGCAGTTCGTACAGGGGATCTAACTATGGCTACACCTTC; CDR3aa: CASSSYRGSNYGYTF; d_gene: TRBD1; v_gene: TRBV6-5; j_gene: TRBJ1-2; abundance: few
CDR3nt: TGTGCCAGCAGTTTAGCGTGGGGGGTTTACGAGCAGTACTTC; CDR3aa: CASSLAWGVYEQYF; d_gene: .; v_gene: TRBV6-6; j_gene: TRBJ2-7; abundance: many
CDR3nt: TGCGCCAGCAGCCAAGCCGGGACATCCCCTTACAATGAGCAGTTCTTC; CDR3aa: CASSQAGTSPYNEQFF; d_gene: .; v_gene: TRBV4-1; j_gene: TRBJ2-1; abundance: many
CDR3nt: TGTGCCAGCAGCTCCGGTAGCGGGGGGTCCCACAATGAGCAGTTCTTC; CDR3aa: CASSSGSGGSHNEQFF; d_gene: TRBD2; v_gene: TRBV6-5; j_gene: TRBJ2-1; abundance: .
CDR3nt: TGTGCCAGCAGGCCGACAGGCCTGGGAAACACCATATATTTT; CDR3aa: CASRPTGLGNTIYF; d_gene: .; v_gene: TRBV12-3/TRBV12-4; j_gene: TRBJ1-3; abundance: .
CDR3nt: TGCGCCAGCAGCTTGATGTGGGGGGAGACCGACTACGAGCAGTACTTC; CDR3aa: CASSLMWGETDYEQYF; d_gene: .; v_gene: TRBV5-1; j_gene: TRBJ2-7; abundance: few
CDR3nt: TGTGCCAGCAGCTTAGGACATTTCTCTGGGGCCAACGTCCTGACTTTC; CDR3aa: CASSLGHFSGANVLTF; d_gene: .; v_gene: TRBV7-2; j_gene: TRBJ2-6; abundance: many
CDR3nt: TGTGCCAGCAGTATGGGACAGGGATACAATGAGCAGTTCTTC; CDR3aa: CASSMGQGYNEQFF; d_gene: TRBD1; v_gene: TRBV27; j_gene: TRBJ2-1; abundance: few
CDR3nt: TGTGCCAGCACCCCGCGGGTCACCGGGGAGCTGTTTTTT; CDR3aa: CASTPRVTGELFF; d_gene: .; v_gene: TRBV12-3/TRBV12-4; j_gene: TRBJ2-2; abundance: few
CDR3nt: TGTGCCAGCAGCCCCGGGACAGGGGGCGCAGATCAGCCCCAGCATTTT; CDR3aa: CASSPGTGGADQPQHF; d_gene: TRBD1; v_gene: TRBV12-3/TRBV12-4; j_gene: TRBJ1-5; abundance: .
CDR3nt: TGTGCCAGCTCACCGCTAGAGCCGGGACAGACCCTTTTC; CDR3aa: CASSPLEPGQTLF; d_gene: TRBD1; v_gene: TRBV18; j_gene: TRBJ2-7; abundance: .
CDR3nt: TGCGCCAGCAGCCTGCTGACAGGGGACAATGAGCAGTTCTTC; CDR3aa: CASSLLTGDNEQFF; d_gene: TRBD1; v_gene: TRBV5-1; j_gene: TRBJ2-1; abundance: .
CDR3nt: TGCAGCGTTGCCGCAGGGTCAACGAACTATGGCTACACCTTC; CDR3aa: CSVAAGSTNYGYTF; d_gene: .; v_gene: TRBV29-1; j_gene: TRBJ1-2; abundance: .
CDR3nt: TGTGCCAGCAGCTCCTGGGACGGAGGGATCCACTACGAGCAGTACTTC; CDR3aa: CASSSWDGGIHYEQYF; d_gene: .; v_gene: TRBV7-9; j_gene: TRBJ2-7; abundance: few
CDR3nt: TGCGCCAGCAGCTGGGGTCTCGGGACAGGGAGCACAGATACGCAGTATTTT; CDR3aa: CASSWGLGTGSTDTQYF; d_gene: TRBD1; v_gene: TRBV5-1; j_gene: TRBJ2-3; abundance: few
CDR3nt: TGTGCCAGCAGCTTCCAGAGGAGCTCCTACAATGAGCAGTTCTTC; CDR3aa: CASSFQRSSYNEQFF; d_gene: .; v_gene: TRBV7-2; j_gene: TRBJ2-1; abundance: .
CDR3nt: TGCGCCAGCAGTATGGGTACCGGGGATACTGAAGCTTTCTTT; CDR3aa: CASSMGTGDTEAFF; d_gene: .; v_gene: TRBV4-3; j_gene: TRBJ1-1; abundance: many
CDR3nt: TGTGCCAGCAGCGTGGGACCGGACTCCTACGAGCAGTACTTC; CDR3aa: CASSVGPDSYEQYF; d_gene: .; v_gene: TRBV9; j_gene: TRBJ2-7; abundance: .
CDR3nt: TGTGCCAGCAGCATACAGGGAGGGGAGAAGCAGCCCCAGCATTTT; CDR3aa: CASSIQGGEKQPQHF; d_gene: .; v_gene: TRBV7-2; j_gene: TRBJ1-5; abundance: many